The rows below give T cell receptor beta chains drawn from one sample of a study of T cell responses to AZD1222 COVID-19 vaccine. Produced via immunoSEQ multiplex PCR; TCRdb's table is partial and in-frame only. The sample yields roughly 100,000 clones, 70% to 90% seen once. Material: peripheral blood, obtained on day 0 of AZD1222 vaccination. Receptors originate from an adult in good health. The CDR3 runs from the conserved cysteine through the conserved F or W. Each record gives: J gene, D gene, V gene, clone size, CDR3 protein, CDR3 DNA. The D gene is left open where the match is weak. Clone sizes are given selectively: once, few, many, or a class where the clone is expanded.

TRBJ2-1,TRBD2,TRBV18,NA,CASSPASGAYNEQFF,TGTGCCAGCTCACCGGCTAGCGGAGCCTACAATGAGCAGTTCTTC
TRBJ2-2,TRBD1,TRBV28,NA,CASSPRTGYTGELFF,TGTGCCAGCAGTCCCCGGACAGGGTACACCGGGGAGCTGTTTTTT
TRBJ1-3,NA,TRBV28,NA,CASSLGSFSVSGNTIYF,TGTGCCAGCAGTTTAGGTTCTTTCTCTGTCTCTGGAAACACCATATATTTT
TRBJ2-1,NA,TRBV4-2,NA,CASSQRGGSGPYNEQFF,TGTGCCAGCAGCCAGAGGGGGGGTAGCGGGCCCTACAATGAGCAGTTCTTC
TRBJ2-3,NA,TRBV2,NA,CASRVGAADTQYF,TGTGCCAGCAGAGTAGGCGCCGCAGATACGCAGTATTTT
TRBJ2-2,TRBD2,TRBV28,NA,CASTHLPGRELAGNTGELFF,TGTGCCAGCACCCACTTACCGGGACGGGAACTAGCGGGTAACACCGGGGAGCTGTTTTTT
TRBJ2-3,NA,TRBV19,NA,CASSIAKSTDTQYF,TGTGCCAGTAGTATCGCGAAAAGCACAGATACGCAGTATTTT
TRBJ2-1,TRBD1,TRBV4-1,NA,CASSQADRKNEQFF,TGCGCCAGCAGCCAAGCGGACAGGAAAAATGAGCAGTTCTTC
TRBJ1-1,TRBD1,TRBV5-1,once,CASSLIGQGAAFF,TGCGCCAGCAGCTTGATAGGACAGGGGGCAGCTTTCTTT
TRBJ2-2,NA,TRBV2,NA,CASCWEPAGELFF,TGTGCCAGCTGCTGGGAACCCGCCGGGGAGCTGTTTTTT
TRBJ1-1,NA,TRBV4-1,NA,CASSPVWDGATEAFF,TGCGCCAGCAGCCCAGTCTGGGACGGGGCCACTGAAGCTTTCTTT
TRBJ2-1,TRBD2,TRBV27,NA,CASSYPNRLAGLKWNEQFF,TGTGCCAGCAGTTATCCCAACCGACTAGCGGGATTAAAGTGGAATGAGCAGTTCTTC
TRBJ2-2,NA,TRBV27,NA,CANSRLRPSTGELFF,TGTGCCAATAGTCGTCTACGACCCTCCACCGGGGAGCTGTTTTTT
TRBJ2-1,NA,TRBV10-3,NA,CAISEVGQVYEQFF,TGTGCCATCAGTGAGGTCGGTCAAGTATATGAGCAGTTCTTC
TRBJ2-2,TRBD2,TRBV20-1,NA,CSASLGLKNTGELFF,TGCAGTGCTAGTCTGGGACTAAAGAACACCGGGGAGCTGTTTTTT
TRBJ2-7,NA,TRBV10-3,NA,CAISVGSSQLAPSYEQYF,TGTGCCATCAGTGTCGGGAGCTCCCAACTAGCCCCTTCCTACGAGCAGTACTTC
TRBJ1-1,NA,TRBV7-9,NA,CASSFPDGNTEAFF,TGTGCCAGCAGCTTCCCGGACGGGAACACTGAAGCTTTCTTT
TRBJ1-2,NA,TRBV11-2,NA,CASGGYTF,TGTGCCAGTGGGGGCTACACCTTC
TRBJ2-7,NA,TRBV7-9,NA,CASSLGGGGTYEQYF,TGTGCCAGCAGCTTAGGAGGGGGAGGGACCTACGAGCAGTACTTC
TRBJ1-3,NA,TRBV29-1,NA,CSVERTVPGNTIYF,TGCAGCGTTGAGAGAACAGTACCTGGAAACACCATATATTTT
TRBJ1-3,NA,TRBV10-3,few,CATTHRDGLNTIYF,TGTGCCACTACCCACAGGGACGGTCTAAACACCATATATTTT
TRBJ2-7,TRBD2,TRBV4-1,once,CASRDPGLADYEQYF,TGCGCCAGCAGGGATCCGGGACTAGCGGACTACGAGCAGTACTTC
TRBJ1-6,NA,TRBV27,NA,CASSLTASYNSPLHF,TGTGCCAGCAGTTTAACGGCCTCCTATAATTCACCCCTCCACTTT
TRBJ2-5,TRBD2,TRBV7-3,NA,CASSPGGGTETQYF,TGTGCCAGCAGCCCCGGGGGGGGTACCGAGACCCAGTACTTC
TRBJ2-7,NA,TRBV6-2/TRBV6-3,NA,CASSYGGAEYYEQYF,TGTGCCAGCAGTTACGGGGGAGCGGAGTACTACGAGCAGTACTTC
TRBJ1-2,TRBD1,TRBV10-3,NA,CAISALGTGGAHYGYTF,TGTGCCATCAGTGCCCTCGGGACAGGGGGCGCGCACTATGGCTACACCTTC
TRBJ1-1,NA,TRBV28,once,CASTHGGARGTEAFF,TGTGCCAGCACCCACGGGGGGGCGAGGGGCACTGAAGCTTTCTTT
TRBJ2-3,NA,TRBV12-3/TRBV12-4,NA,CASSLVVDTQYF,TGTGCCAGCAGTTTAGTAGTCGATACGCAGTATTTT
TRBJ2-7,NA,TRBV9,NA,CASSVGAEPSYEQYF,TGTGCCAGCAGCGTAGGAGCGGAACCCTCCTACGAGCAGTACTTC
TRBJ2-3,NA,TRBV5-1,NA,CASSLLQGAGTDTQYF,TGCGCCAGCAGCTTACTACAGGGCGCCGGCACAGATACGCAGTATTTT
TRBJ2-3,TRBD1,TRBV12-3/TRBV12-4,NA,CASRTGADTQYF,TGTGCCAGCAGGACAGGGGCAGATACGCAGTATTTT
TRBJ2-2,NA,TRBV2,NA,CASSEWGELFF,TGTGCCAGCAGTGAATGGGGGGAGCTGTTTTTT
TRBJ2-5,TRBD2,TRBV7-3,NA,CASSLGSGGIETQYF,TGTGCCAGCAGCTTAGGTAGCGGGGGAATAGAGACCCAGTACTTC
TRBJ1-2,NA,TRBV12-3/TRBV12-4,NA,CASSFGNYGYTF,TGTGCCAGCAGTTTTGGAAACTATGGCTACACCTTC
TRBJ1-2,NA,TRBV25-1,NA,CASSEVGGYTF,TGTGCCAGCAGTGAAGTAGGGGGCTACACCTTC
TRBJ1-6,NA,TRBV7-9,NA,CASSSDSNSPLHF,TGTGCCAGCAGCTCAGACAGTAATTCACCCCTCCACTTT
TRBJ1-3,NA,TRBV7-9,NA,CASRQSLGLGNTIYF,TGTGCCAGCCGCCAGAGTCTGGGACTTGGAAACACCATATATTTT
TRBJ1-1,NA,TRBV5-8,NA,CASSLSRVGVLKAFF,TGTGCCAGCAGCTTAAGCCGGGTAGGAGTCCTTAAAGCTTTCTTT
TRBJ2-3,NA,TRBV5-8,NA,CASSQRQTDTQYF,TGTGCCAGCAGCCAACGACAGACAGATACGCAGTATTTT
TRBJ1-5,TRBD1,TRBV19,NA,CASKPGQGVQPQHF,TGTGCCAGTAAACCGGGACAGGGGGTTCAGCCCCAGCATTTT
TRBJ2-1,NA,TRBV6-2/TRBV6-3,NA,CASSYWDGEQFF,TGTGCCAGCAGTTACTGGGACGGTGAGCAGTTCTTC
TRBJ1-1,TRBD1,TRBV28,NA,CASRSQGDTEAFF,TGTGCCAGCAGATCACAGGGGGACACTGAAGCTTTCTTT